This T cell receptor beta chain was obtained from a study of HIV-infected patients and healthy controls. Roughly three months, about 14 weeks, into antiretroviral therapy, follow-up blood was collected. The repertoire came from unfractionated whole blood and reflected all unsorted peripheral T cells. About 550 ng RNA was reverse transcribed with alpha and beta constant-region primers. Each of the alpha and beta chains got its own library through chain-specific third strand synthesis with indices. All rearrangements within a chain used one primer pair; cDNA molecules carried barcodes. After a brief PCR adding P5, P7 and a second index, about 22 amplification cycles followed. TCRdb recomputed calls from the 5' RACE reads with MiXCR, one row per CDR3 protein. The data contain 15,000 to 20,000 distinct CDR3 sequences, approximately 9% of them singletons. The CDR3 has 20 amino acids. Unmatched junction bases numbered 13, after V lost 3 bases and J lost 2 bases. CDR1 is MNHEY, CDR2 SMNVEV, per germline (reference sequence).

Ten or more counts support this clonotype. This sample comprised blood, obtained during antiretroviral therapy. This chain uses TRBV27 with TRBJ2-3; 14 nucleotides match TRBD2. This TCR derives from an adult with HIV infection. CDR3 sequence (DNA): TGTGCCAGCAGTTTGTTGCCGGGACTAGCGGGGGAAAATCCCACAGATACGCAGTATTTT. Translated, it gives CASSLLPGLAGENPTDTQYF.